Listed here are 32 T cell receptor beta chains from one sample, sequenced in a study of OX40 agonist ivuxolimab in advanced cancers. TCRdb's table, derived via immunoSEQ multiplex PCR, lists solely in-frame clones and lacks some. The sample includes 60,000 to 100,000 clones, about 93% seen only once; the top ten take roughly 22%. The sample consisted of CD4+ or CD8+ T cells sorted from blood, taken in a trial of the OX40 agonist ivuxolimab. Every receptor here comes from an adult with an advanced solid tumor such as melanoma, head and neck, liver or kidney cancer.

The J gene is TRBJ2-1, the V gene TRBV7-3; 8 nucleotides line up with TRBD2. CDR1 and CDR2 (germline): SGHTA, FQGTGA. Unmatched junction bases numbered 5, after V lost 1 base and J lost 0 bases. This CDR3 comprises 17 residues. This chain's CDR3 is CASSLKPAGVSYNEQFF. Here the CDR3 DNA reads TGTGCCAGCAGCTTAAAACCAGCGGGAGTCTCCTACAATGAGCAGTTCTTC. The full variable domain, rest sourced from reference TRBV7-3 and TRBJ2-1, is GAGVSQTPSNKVTEKGKYVELRCDPISGHTALYWYRQSLGQGPEFLIYFQGTGAADDSGLPNDRFFAVRPEGSVSTLKIQRTERGDSAVYLCASSLKPAGVSYNEQFFGPGTRLTVL.

The rearrangement joins TRBV4-3 to TRBJ2-3, with TRBD2 as a possible D gene (5 bases). CDR1 LGHNA and CDR2 YSLEER come from the germline V gene. The V and J ends lost 8 bases and 5 bases respectively, with 20 bases between them. The CDR3 is made up of 15 amino acids. The CDR3 is CASLRTLPYKDTQYF. The CDR3 region has the DNA TGCGCCAGCCTCAGGACTCTACCTTACAAAGATACGCAGTATTTT.

The chain has TRBV9 and TRBJ2-1, with TRBD1 identical over 7 bases. CDR3 length: 16 residues. V lost 1 base and J lost 0; bases outside the gene matches: 4. CDR1 and CDR2 (germline): SGDLS, YYNGEE. The CDR3 DNA is TGTGCCAGCAGCGTAAAAGGGGGCGGCTCCTACAATGAGCAGTTCTTC. Translated, it gives CASSVKGGGSYNEQFF.

The chain carries TRBV10-3 and TRBJ2-1; 10 bases align to TRBD2. Germline CDR1 ENHRY, CDR2 SYGVKD. The CDR3 has 14 amino acids. V lost 3 bases, J lost 8 bases, and 4 bases stayed unmatched. In DNA, the CDR3 is TGTGCCATCAGTGAAGCTAGCGGGAGCGATGAGCAGTTCTTC. Its translation is CAISEASGSDEQFF.

The rearrangement uses TRBV9 and TRBJ2-5; 8 positions match TRBD2. CDR1 SGDLS and CDR2 YYNGEE come from the germline V gene. The CDR3 sequence is 15 residues long. V lost 0 bases and J lost 4; bases outside the gene matches: 5. CDR3 sequence: CASSVVGGVGETQYF. DNA for the CDR3: TGTGCCAGCAGCGTAGTCGGGGGGGTAGGAGAGACCCAGTACTTC. Variable domain in full (rest from reference TRBV9 and TRBJ2-5): DSGVTQTPKHLITATGQRVTLRCSPRSGDLSVYWYQQSLDQGLQFLIQYYNGEERAKGNILERFSAQQFPDLHSELNLSSLELGDSALYFCASSVVGGVGETQYFGPGTRLLVL.

The rearrangement uses TRBV5-6 and TRBJ1-5; 7 bases are shared with TRBD1. Germline CDR1 and CDR2: SGHDT and YYEEEE. V trimming: 5 bases; J trimming: 1 base; junction bases outside the gene matches: 3. The CDR3 is 14 residues long. This CDR3 is CASRSQGSNQPQHF. The CDR3, as DNA: TGTGCCAGCAGATCACAGGGGAGCAATCAGCCCCAGCATTTT.

V is TRBV18 and J is TRBJ2-5; no clear D gene. Trimming removed 3 bases from V and 3 bases from J, with 20 bases in between. CDR3 length equals 17 residues. From germline, CDR1 is KGHSH and CDR2 LQKENI. CDR3 bases: TGTGCCAGCTCACCCCAAGTCGGACGGATTTACGAAGAGACCCAGTACTTC. This encodes CASSPQVGRIYEETQYF.

The chain combines TRBV15 with TRBJ1-5; D might be TRBD1 (5 bases). CDR1 LNHNV and CDR2 YYDKDF come from the germline V gene (reference sequence). This CDR3 has 15 residues. The ends were cut back, 0 bases at V and 6 bases at J, with 12 bases in the middle. The CDR3 DNA reads as TGTGCCACCAGCAGAGATGAGTACGACAGTCAGCCCCAGCATTTT. Translating gives CATSRDEYDSQPQHF.

This clone came up once. This chain connects TRBV29-1 to TRBJ2-1; 13 bases are a match to TRBD2. CDR3 length equals 16 residues. In germline, CDR1 is SQVTM, CDR2 ANQGSEA. The ends lost 4 bases at V and 8 bases at J; junction bases unmatched: 11. The CDR3 nucleotides read TGCAGCGTTGTGGGACTAGCGGGAAAGTGGGCCGATGAGCAGTTCTTC. Its translation: CSVVGLAGKWADEQFF.

The chain carries TRBV18 and TRBJ2-7; 10 positions agree with TRBD1. The V and J ends lost 0 bases and 0 bases, in that order; junction bases with no gene match: 2. Germline V gene data show CDR1 as KGHSH and CDR2 as LQKENI. This CDR3 spans 16 amino acids. The CDR3 sequence is CASSPPGTGASYEQYF. The CDR3 nucleotides are TGTGCCAGCTCACCACCAGGGACAGGGGCCTCCTACGAGCAGTACTTC. The full variable domain, rest sourced from reference TRBV18 and TRBJ2-7, is NAGVMQNPRHLVRRRGQEARLRCSPMKGHSHVYWYRQLPEEGLKFMVYLQKENIIDESGMPKERFSAEFPKEGPSILRIQQVVRGDSAAYFCASSPPGTGASYEQYFGPGTRLTVT.

This chain joins TRBV27 and TRBJ2-7, with D uncertain. This CDR3 is 16 amino acids long. V was trimmed by 6 bases and J by 0 bases, leaving 18 bases between them. From germline, CDR1 is MNHEY and CDR2 SMNVEV (reference sequence). CDR3 sequence: CASRELGGLASYEQYF. DNA for the CDR3: TGTGCCAGCAGAGAATTAGGCGGTCTGGCCTCCTACGAGCAGTACTTC.

V usage is TRBV27 and J usage is TRBJ1-2; possible D gene TRBD1, 5 bases. CDR3 size: 15 residues. Trimming shortened V by 5 bases and J by 3 bases, and 16 bases separated the two germline ends. Germline V lookup: CDR1 MNHEY, CDR2 SMNVEV (reference sequence). CDR3 nucleotide sequence: TGTGCCAGCAGTCAAAAGGGGAGCTTGGACTATGGCTACACCTTC. Translating it yields CASSQKGSLDYGYTF.

The chain has TRBV27 and TRBJ2-3; 9 nucleotides align to TRBD2. J lost 1 base, V lost 3 bases, and 2 bases had no gene match. This CDR3 contains 15 residues. The germline gives CDR1 MNHEY, CDR2 SMNVEV (reference sequence). DNA of the CDR3: TGTGCCAGCAGTTTCCGGACTAGCGGCACAGATACGCAGTATTTT. It specifies CASSFRTSGTDTQYF.

This clone has just one count. The chain couples TRBV6-6 to TRBJ2-7, with unresolved D. The length of the CDR3 is 16 residues. CDR1 MNHNY and CDR2 SVGAGI come from the germline V gene (reference sequence). V was clipped by 2 bases and J by 3 bases, with 17 bases between them. CDR3 in DNA: TGTGCCAGCAGTTACAACCTCCGGGTAACCGACTACGAGCAGTACTTC. This codes for CASSYNLRVTDYEQYF.

This rearrangement joins TRBV27 to TRBJ1-2; D is uncertain. The V gene's germline CDR1 is MNHEY and CDR2 SMNVEV (reference sequence). Trimming left V 0 bases short and J 4 bases short, with 6 bases between. This CDR3 has 13 amino acids. This CDR3 reads CASSLSYGYGYTF. CDR3 in DNA: TGTGCCAGCAGTTTATCGTACGGCTATGGCTACACCTTC.

V gene TRBV9 combines with J gene TRBJ2-7, with 9 positions matching TRBD1. After removal of 4 bases from V and 5 bases from J, the junction contained 4 bases not matched to a gene. The CDR3 is made up of 13 amino acids. CDR1 SGDLS and CDR2 YYNGEE come from the germline V gene. Here the CDR3 reads CASSPDRGDEQYF. The CDR3 DNA is TGTGCCAGCAGCCCCGACAGGGGGGACGAGCAGTACTTC.

V is TRBV5-4 and J is TRBJ1-5; no definite D call. Germline V lookup: CDR1 SGHNT, CDR2 YYREEE (reference sequence). Between the trimmed V and J ends, which lost 1 base and 2 bases, there was a span of 13 bases. The CDR3 is made up of 16 amino acids. In nucleotides, the CDR3 is TGTGCCAGCAGCTTGAGCAGTCCGGGAGGCAATCAGCCCCAGCATTTT. Its protein is CASSLSSPGGNQPQHF. Full variable domain (remainder filled in from reference TRBV5-4 and TRBJ1-5): ETGVTQSPTHLIKTRGQQVTLRCSSQSGHNTVSWYQQALGQGPQFIFQYYREEENGRGNFPPRFSGLQFPNYSSELNVNALELDDSALYLCASSLSSPGGNQPQHFGDGTRLSIL.

The rearrangement links TRBV27 to TRBJ2-6, with D possibly matching TRBD2 (5 bases). Germline V gene sequence: CDR1 MNHEY, CDR2 SMNVEV (reference sequence). The CDR3 has 13 amino acids. The germline V and J ends were trimmed by 10 bases and 0 bases, with 7 bases remaining between them. The CDR3 sequence: CATGSSGANVLTF. DNA of the CDR3: TGTGCCACGGGGTCCTCTGGGGCCAACGTCCTGACTTTC.

The chain links TRBV9 to TRBJ2-1; TRBD1 aligns across 7 bases. Per germline, CDR1 SGDLS and CDR2 YYNGEE. The CDR3 runs 13 residues. The V and J ends lost 4 bases and 5 bases, in that order; junction bases with no gene match: 3. CDR3 loop: CASSWTGNNEQFF. CDR3 in DNA: TGTGCCAGCAGCTGGACAGGAAACAATGAGCAGTTCTTC.

V and J are TRBV7-9 and TRBJ1-4; D is perhaps TRBD1 (6 bases). CDR3 length: 15 amino acids. Trimming removed 6 bases at V and 5 bases at J, with 16 bases between. From germline, CDR1 is SEHNR and CDR2 FQNEAQ (reference sequence). For the CDR3, the DNA is TGTGCCAGCAGGTCACCTACGGGACACAATGAAAAACTGTTTTTT. Protein product: CASRSPTGHNEKLFF.

This sequence joins TRBV7-8 and TRBJ2-7; D is possibly TRBD1 or TRBD2 (5 bases each). Germline CDR1 SGHVS, CDR2 FQNEAQ. V lost 0 bases and J 2 bases, leaving 11 bases between the germline ends. The CDR3 is 15 amino acids. The CDR3 DNA is TGTGCCAGCAGCTTAGCGCGAGGGACGACCTACGAGCAGTACTTC. This gives the protein CASSLARGTTYEQYF. Combining the CDR3 with reference TRBV7-8 and TRBJ2-7 gives the whole variable domain GAGVSQSPRYKVAKRGQDVALRCDPISGHVSLFWYQQALGQGPEFLTYFQNEAQLDKSGLPSDRFFAERPEGSVSTLKIQRTQQEDSAVYLCASSLARGTTYEQYFGPGTRLTVT.

The chain couples TRBV6-4 to TRBJ2-1; 8 nucleotides line up with TRBD2. The CDR3 has 15 residues. Germline V gives CDR1 MRHNA, CDR2 SNTAGT. The V segment lost 3 bases and the J segment 1 base; nucleotides outside the gene matches: 2. CDR3 sequence (DNA): TGTGCCAGCAGTGAACGCGGGGGGTCCTACAATGAGCAGTTCTTC. It yields the protein CASSERGGSYNEQFF.

The J gene is TRBJ1-3, the V gene TRBV9; 11 bases agree with TRBD1. CDR3 length: 17 amino acids. Germline CDR1 SGDLS, CDR2 YYNGEE. V trimming: 2 bases; J trimming: 0 bases; junction bases outside the gene matches: 4. The CDR3 coding sequence is TGTGCCAGCAGCGTTGGGACAGGGGGTCTCTCTGGAAACACCATATATTTT. Residues: CASSVGTGGLSGNTIYF. The full variable domain, in which reference TRBV9 and TRBJ1-3 provide the parts outside the CDR3, is DSGVTQTPKHLITATGQRVTLRCSPRSGDLSVYWYQQSLDQGLQFLIQYYNGEERAKGNILERFSAQQFPDLHSELNLSSLELGDSALYFCASSVGTGGLSGNTIYFGEGSWLTVV.

The chain uses TRBV4-3 and TRBJ2-1; D not resolved. CDR1 is LGHNA and CDR2 is YSLEER in the germline V gene. This CDR3 is 12 amino acids long. V was pared by 0 bases and J by 9 bases, with 6 bases between. CDR3 sequence (DNA): TGCGCCAGCAGCCAAGACTCCGGTGAGCAGTTCTTC. Its translation is CASSQDSGEQFF.

This CDR3 reads CASPRQSGPETQYF. The CDR3 DNA is TGTGCCAGCCCAAGACAGTCCGGCCCAGAGACCCAGTACTTC. The chain carries TRBV27 and TRBJ2-5, with D possibly being TRBD1 (5 bases). The germline V gene has CDR1 MNHEY and CDR2 SMNVEV (reference sequence). Trimming stripped 8 bases from V and 4 bases from J, with 17 bases between. There are 14 residues in the CDR3.

In this sample, this clone turned up once. The V and J genes are TRBV27 and TRBJ1-1, with TRBD1 matching over 9 bases. The CDR3 runs to 17 residues. From germline, CDR1 is MNHEY and CDR2 SMNVEV (reference sequence). Losses at the gene ends were 5 bases for V and 3 bases for J; bases not matched to a gene: 13. The CDR3 DNA is TGTGCCAGCAGTCGTCCTCCCCGGGACAGGGCGGACACTGAAGCTTTCTTT. Translation: CASSRPPRDRADTEAFF.

This chain uses TRBV18 with TRBJ1-6; 7 bases agree with TRBD1. V was pared by 1 base and J by 5 bases, with 8 bases of the junction left unmatched. This CDR3 is built from 17 residues. Germline V gene data show CDR1 as KGHSH and CDR2 as LQKENI. In DNA, the CDR3 is TGTGCCAGCTCACCACTTATACAGGGGAACGATAATTCACCCCTCCACTTT. Its protein is CASSPLIQGNDNSPLHF.

V usage is TRBV4-1 and J usage is TRBJ2-7; no firm D call. The CDR3 has 15 amino acids. V dropped 0 bases and J dropped 2 bases, with 11 bases sitting between them. Germline CDR1 reads MGHRA; CDR2 reads YSYEKL. CDR3 in DNA: TGCGCCAGCAGCCAAGACCCTAAGGGTGCCTACGAGCAGTACTTC. Protein product: CASSQDPKGAYEQYF.

The chain uses TRBV9 and TRBJ2-7; possible D gene TRBD1, 7 bases. The CDR3 runs to 14 residues. V lost 5 bases and J 5 bases, leaving 17 bases between the germline ends. Germline CDR1 reads SGDLS; CDR2 reads YYNGEE. In DNA form, the CDR3 reads TGTGCCAGCAGTCCGTGGCAGGGGGGCAACGAGCAGTACTTC. It encodes CASSPWQGGNEQYF.

The chain has TRBV30 and TRBJ1-1; maybe TRBD1 (6 bases). Trimming stripped 2 bases from V and 4 bases from J, with 17 bases between. CDR1 is GTSNPN, CDR2 SVGIG, per germline (reference sequence). The CDR3 runs 15 residues. The CDR3 spells CAWSYRAWLGTEAFF. In nucleotides, the CDR3 is TGTGCCTGGAGTTACAGGGCGTGGTTGGGCACTGAAGCTTTCTTT. The full variable domain, its missing parts supplied by reference TRBV30 and TRBJ1-1, is SQTIHQWPATLVQPVGSPLSLECTVEGTSNPNLYWYRQAAGRGLQLLFYSVGIGQISSEVPQNLSASRPQDRQFILSSKKLLLSDSGFYLCAWSYRAWLGTEAFFGQGTRLTVV.

The rearrangement links TRBV27 to TRBJ2-2; D remains ambiguous. Germline assignment: CDR1 MNHEY and CDR2 SMNVEV (reference sequence). The V end was cut by 2 bases, the J end by 5 bases, with 6 bases between. CDR3 length: 13 residues. The CDR3 sequence is CASSLSTTGELFF. The CDR3 DNA sequence: TGTGCCAGCAGTTTAAGTACTACCGGGGAGCTGTTTTTT.

The chain has TRBV5-1 and TRBJ2-7; D is perhaps TRBD2 (5 bases). CDR1 is SGHRS and CDR2 is YFSETQ in the germline V gene. With 6 bases removed from V and 6 bases from J, the gap between germline ends came to 13 bases. CDR3 length: 12 amino acids. CDR3 nucleotides: TGCGCCAGCACCTGGAGGAACGGCGAGCAGTACTTC. It yields the protein CASTWRNGEQYF.